A selection of T cell receptor beta chains follows, all from one sample in a study of CD8 T cells in Susac syndrome. In TCRdb, the immunoSEQ multiplex PCR reads were re-called with MiXCR into one record per CDR3 protein. The repertoire holds some 250,000 distinct CDR3 sequences, with about 96% as singletons. The specimen was CD4+ T cells from PBMCs. The source is a human donor with Susac syndrome. The CDR3 runs from the conserved cysteine through the conserved F or W. Some rows have no size entry. The others give once, few or many, or a class for an expanded clone.

clone size	V gene	J gene	CDR3 protein
NA	TRBV28	TRBJ1-1	CASSYTEAFF
NA	TRBV3-1	TRBJ1-4	CASSRQGATNEKLFF
NA	TRBV20-1	TRBJ1-1	CSARPRQLWTEAFF
once	TRBV9	TRBJ2-5	CASTPGQQYSVALIQETQYF
NA	TRBV10-3	TRBJ1-2	CAITYDYRAGYTF
NA	TRBV5-1	TRBJ1-2	CASSLDRDSYTF
NA	TRBV6-5	TRBJ1-5	CASSKDTIGNQPQHF
NA	TRBV29-1	TRBJ2-7	CSVRSGGSYEQYF
NA	TRBV7-9	TRBJ1-2	CASSYRGAQEVYTF
NA	TRBV5-4	TRBJ2-7	CASSLEVPHEQYF
NA	TRBV5-1	TRBJ2-7	CASRRSLAGSYEQYF
NA	TRBV18	TRBJ1-1	CASSPPGRQGSEAFF
NA	TRBV5-1	TRBJ2-5	CASSLSSTQETQYF
NA	TRBV3-1	TRBJ2-1	CASSLHGDNEQFF
NA	TRBV29-1	TRBJ2-5	CSVVSRGGKETQYF
NA	TRBV2	TRBJ2-5	CASSERGLAGVETQYF
NA	TRBV7-9	TRBJ2-1	CASSFLSSYNEQFF
NA	TRBV30	TRBJ1-4	CAWSVLGGREKLFF
NA	TRBV30	TRBJ1-2	CAWNRAYGYTF
NA	TRBV14	TRBJ2-7	CASSQYRGYYEQYF
NA	TRBV5-1	TRBJ1-2	CASSSPGQVDYTF
NA	TRBV29-1	TRBJ1-1	CSVAYREAFF
NA	TRBV20-1	TRBJ2-7	CSAEGDRPYEQYF
NA	TRBV12-3/TRBV12-4	TRBJ2-4	CASGGRYKNIQYF
NA	TRBV7-9	TRBJ2-6	CASSLQTGMTGANVLTF
NA	TRBV4-1	TRBJ2-5	CASSHLHGTQYF
few	TRBV30	TRBJ1-2	CAWNREGYGYTF